This is a list of T cell receptor beta chains from one sample in a study of CD8 T cells in ankylosing spondylitis. From the 5' RACE reads, TCRdb called clonotypes with MiXCR, one entry per CDR3 protein. The table lists about 350,000 distinct CDR3 sequences, 20% to 25% of them singletons, with 10% to 15% in the top ten. The sequenced sample consisted of blood, either unsorted or a sorted T cell fraction (not recorded which). All receptors derive from a male donor with ankylosing spondylitis or in good health (not recorded which). Both conserved end residues are part of each CDR3. The order of the fields is clone size, D gene, J gene, V gene, CDR3 length, CDR3 DNA, CDR3 protein. D genes are given only for firm matches. Not all rows give a size; the values are once, few, many and, for expanded clones, a class.

>once|TRBD1|TRBJ2-2|TRBV24-1|18
TGTGCCACCAGTGATTTGAGAAGACAGGGGGGGAACACCGGGGAGCTGTTTTTT
CATSDLRRQGGNTGELFF
>NA|TRBD1|TRBJ2-2|TRBV7-9|16
TGTGCCAGCAGCGCGACAGGGGGCCTCTTCACCGGGGAGCTGTTTTTT
CASSATGGLFTGELFF
>few|NA|TRBJ2-1|TRBV18|14
TGTGCCAGCTCACCAAGGGATAGGAACAATGAGCAGTTCTTC
CASSPRDRNNEQFF
>NA|NA|TRBJ2-1|TRBV9|16
TGTGCCAGCAGCGTAGGGACAGCAACTCTATACAATGAGCAGTTCTTC
CASSVGTATLYNEQFF
>NA|TRBD2|TRBJ2-5|TRBV3-1|16
TGTGCCAGCAGCCCAACTAGCGGGGGGCTTCAAGAGACCCAGTACTTC
CASSPTSGGLQETQYF
>few|NA|TRBJ2-2|TRBV20-1|13
TGCAGTGCCAGACCCGGATACACCGGGGAGCTGTTTTTT
CSARPGYTGELFF
>NA|TRBD2|TRBJ2-1|TRBV7-9|15
TGTGCCAGCAGCTTTAGCGGGGGGGCCTCAAATGAGCAGTTCTTC
CASSFSGGASNEQFF
>few|NA|TRBJ2-2|TRBV2|15
TGTGCCAGCGGGAAGGGGGGGCTCGGCACCGGGGAGCTGTTTTTT
CASGKGGLGTGELFF
>NA|NA|TRBJ2-3|TRBV15|17
TGTGCCACCAGCAGAGAAGGGGCCGGCCGGTACACAGATACGCAGTATTTT
CATSREGAGRYTDTQYF
>few|TRBD2|TRBJ2-2|TRBV2|16
TGTGCCAGCAGTCCCGGAGCGGGGGGGAACACCGGGGAGCTGTTTTTT
CASSPGAGGNTGELFF
>NA|NA|TRBJ2-7|TRBV15|14
TGTGCCACCAGCAAGCCGGGACTCGGATTCGAGCAGTACTTC
CATSKPGLGFEQYF
>NA|NA|TRBJ2-3|TRBV7-9|16
TGTGCCAGCAGCTTAGGGCCGAGGGTTGGGACAGATACGCAGTATTTT
CASSLGPRVGTDTQYF
>few|TRBD1|TRBJ2-7|TRBV27|15
TGTGCCAGCAGTTTCTCGGGACAGGGACCCTACGAGCAGTACTTC
CASSFSGQGPYEQYF
>few|TRBD1|TRBJ2-3|TRBV20-1|15
TGCAGTGCTACCGACAGGGAGTCGGTCACAGATACGCAGTATTTT
CSATDRESVTDTQYF
>NA|NA|TRBJ2-1|TRBV28|13
TGTGCCAGCAGTTCTGTGGCATCGGATGAGCAGTTCTTC
CASSSVASDEQFF
>few|NA|TRBJ2-1|TRBV29-1|12
TGCAGCGTTGAAGAGCCTTACAATGAGCAGTTCTTC
CSVEEPYNEQFF
>few|TRBD2|TRBJ2-6|TRBV5-1|17
TGCGCCAGCATCGGGGAGGGTTTATGGGCCGGGGCCAACGTCCTGACTTTC
CASIGEGLWAGANVLTF
>NA|TRBD2|TRBJ2-1|TRBV4-1|16
TGCGCCAGCAGCCACCCCTCCGGGACTAGCCACAATGAGCAGTTCTTC
CASSHPSGTSHNEQFF
>NA|TRBD1|TRBJ2-7|TRBV10-3|14
TGTGCCATCAGCCAACAGGGGACGATTTCCGAGCAGTACTTC
CAISQQGTISEQYF
>few|TRBD1|TRBJ2-1|TRBV7-9|14
TGTGCCAGCAGCACGGGACAGTCCTACAATGAGCAGTTCTTC
CASSTGQSYNEQFF
>few|TRBD1|TRBJ1-1|TRBV7-9|12
TGTGCCAGCAGCTGGACAGGGCCTGAAGCTTTCTTT
CASSWTGPEAFF
>NA|NA|TRBJ2-7|TRBV2|14
TGTGCCAGCAGTGAGTTGACTGGAACATACGAGCAGTACTTC
CASSELTGTYEQYF
>NA|TRBD1|TRBJ2-7|TRBV5-5|14
TGTGCCAGCAGCCCTCAGGACAGGGACTACGAGCAGTACTTC
CASSPQDRDYEQYF
>few|NA|TRBJ2-1|TRBV9|16
TGTGCCAGCAGCGCCACCGGGACACCCCTAGGGGGTGAGCAGTTCTTC
CASSATGTPLGGEQFF
>NA|NA|TRBJ2-7|TRBV7-9|12
TGTGCCACCACGGACGCCTCCTACGAGCAGTACTTC
CATTDASYEQYF
>many|NA|TRBJ2-7|TRBV29-1|14
TGCAGCGTCGAAGGACAGTCGCCGTCCTACGAGCAGTACTTC
CSVEGQSPSYEQYF
>NA|NA|TRBJ1-1|TRBV20-1|12
TGCAGTGCTAGGCGAGGGAACACTGAAGCTTTCTTT
CSARRGNTEAFF
>NA|TRBD1|TRBJ2-1|TRBV7-9|16
TGTGCCAGCAGCCCTAGGACAGGGGTTAACTACAATGAGCAGTTCTTC
CASSPRTGVNYNEQFF
>few|NA|TRBJ2-3|TRBV7-6|16
TGTGCCAGCAGTCCCGGAGGGGCTATTACCACAGATACGCAGTATTTT
CASSPGGAITTDTQYF
>few|TRBD1|TRBJ2-7|TRBV10-3|14
TGTGCCATCAGAGTCGCGGACAGGGGCGGCGAGCAGTACTTC
CAIRVADRGGEQYF
>NA|TRBD2|TRBJ2-4|TRBV27|14
TGTGCCAGCGCTACTGCGGGGGGGAGGGACATTCAGTACTTC
CASATAGGRDIQYF
>few|NA|TRBJ2-5|TRBV7-9|13
TGTGCCAGCAGCCCGCCCCTGGGGTCGACCCAGTACTTC
CASSPPLGSTQYF
>NA|NA|TRBJ2-7|TRBV10-1|13
TGCGCCAGCAGTGATTCGCAGCGGCACGAGCAGTACTTC
CASSDSQRHEQYF
>NA|TRBD1|TRBJ2-7|TRBV4-2|14
TGTGCCAGCAGCGGGACAGGTATCTCCTACGAGCAGTACTTC
CASSGTGISYEQYF
>NA|NA|TRBJ2-1|TRBV6-1|17
TGTGCCAGCAGTGCCGGACTGGGGTGGAGCCGACGCAATGAGCAGTTCTTC
CASSAGLGWSRRNEQFF
>few|TRBD2|TRBJ2-5|TRBV11-2|16
TGTGCCAGCAGCTTAGGAGGACTAGCGGGGGGAGAGACCCAGTACTTC
CASSLGGLAGGETQYF
>few|NA|TRBJ2-3|TRBV13|13
TGTGCCAGCGGGCAGGGACGCACAGATACGCAGTATTTT
CASGQGRTDTQYF
>few|NA|TRBJ2-5|TRBV13|15
TGTGCCAGCAGCTTAGGGGCAGGGGCGCAGGAGACCCAGTACTTC
CASSLGAGAQETQYF
>many|NA|TRBJ2-2|TRBV12-3/TRBV12-4|14
TGTGCCAGCAGTTTTGGCGGAAACACCGGGGAGCTGTTTTTT
CASSFGGNTGELFF
>few|NA|TRBJ2-3|TRBV4-1|15
TGCGCCAGCAGCCAGGTAGCCTATAGCACAGATACGCAGTATTTT
CASSQVAYSTDTQYF
>NA|NA|TRBJ2-5|TRBV12-3/TRBV12-4|14
TGTGCCAACAACGCCGGGGCGGCTGATGAGACCCAGTACTTC
CANNAGAADETQYF
>NA|NA|TRBJ1-4|TRBV12-3/TRBV12-4|16
TGTGCCAGCAGCCCGTGGACAGCGACAACTAATGAAAAACTGTTTTTT
CASSPWTATTNEKLFF
>once|NA|TRBJ2-2|TRBV10-3|14
TGTGCCATCAGTGATACGGGGAAAACCGGGGAGCTGTTTTTT
CAISDTGKTGELFF
>few|NA|TRBJ1-2|TRBV29-1|14
TGCAGCGTTGTGTTTATGTCAGGGGTGAATGGCTACACCTTC
CSVVFMSGVNGYTF
>NA|NA|TRBJ1-4|TRBV29-1|11
TGCAGCGTGGGGGACGGAGAAAAACTGTTTTTT
CSVGDGEKLFF
>few|NA|TRBJ2-1|TRBV12-3/TRBV12-4|14
TGTGCCAGCAATCGGGGGAGCTCCTACAATGAGCAGTTCTTC
CASNRGSSYNEQFF
>NA|TRBD2|TRBJ2-7|TRBV7-2|16
TGTGCCAGCAGCTTAGGCGAGCGGGGGGGCCTCTACGAGCAGTACTTC
CASSLGERGGLYEQYF
>few|NA|TRBJ1-2|TRBV11-2|13
TGTGCCAGCACCGGAGACACTAACTATGGCTACACCTTC
CASTGDTNYGYTF
>few|TRBD1|TRBJ2-2|TRBV6-1|15
TGTGCCAGCAGTACGACAGGGGTTGCCACCGGGGAGCTGTTTTTT
CASSTTGVATGELFF
>NA|NA|TRBJ1-1|TRBV13|15
TGTGCCAGCAGCCTCAGGTCCACGTTGGACACTGAAGCTTTCTTT
CASSLRSTLDTEAFF
>few|NA|TRBJ2-7|TRBV30|15
TGTGCCTGGAGTCCCAAACCCAGGGTGACCTACGAGCAGTACTTC
CAWSPKPRVTYEQYF
>NA|NA|TRBJ2-5|TRBV7-9|13
TGTGCCAGCAGAACTAGTTCCCTGGAGACCCAGTACTTC
CASRTSSLETQYF
>NA|TRBD1|TRBJ1-4|TRBV7-6|16
TGTGCCAGCAGCTTGGGGAGGACAGGTGCTAATGAAAAACTGTTTTTT
CASSLGRTGANEKLFF
>few|NA|TRBJ2-3|TRBV12-3/TRBV12-4|14
TGTGCCAGCAGCCGACTGGCGAGCACAGATACGCAGTATTTT
CASSRLASTDTQYF
>few|NA|TRBJ1-3|TRBV12-3/TRBV12-4|11
TGTGCCAGCAGTTTAGAGAACACCATATATTTT
CASSLENTIYF
>NA|NA|TRBJ2-1|TRBV4-1|16
TGCGCCAGCAGCCAAGCCCTTTTAAGCTCCTACAATGAGCAGTTCTTC
CASSQALLSSYNEQFF
>NA|NA|TRBJ2-1|TRBV6-1|20
TGTGCCAGCAGTGACGCCTTATTGCGGGCTAGCCCCCCCATATACAATGAGCAGTTCTTC
CASSDALLRASPPIYNEQFF
>NA|TRBD2|TRBJ2-2|TRBV7-8|17
TGTGCCAGCAGCTTAGGAGCGGGGGCCATGAACACCGGGGAGCTGTTTTTT
CASSLGAGAMNTGELFF